This T cell receptor beta chain was observed in a study of blood T cell repertoires in COVID-19. In the study overall: Samples of COVID-19 (acute and convalescent) were obtained from the United States, Italy and Spain. From T cells, B-cell-depleted T cells, or PBMCs came the material, which was cDNA or gDNA.

CDR1 and CDR2 from the germline V gene are LGHDT and YNNKEL (reference sequence). After removal of 2 bases from V and 7 bases from J, the junction contained 9 bases not matched to a gene. The CDR3 is made up of 16 amino acids. The assay was immunoSEQ multiplex PCR, and TCRdb's table has in-frame clones only and misses some. The table includes a few hundred thousand clones, about 87% detected once. The rearrangement links TRBV3-1 (or the pseudogene TRBV3-2) to TRBJ2-1; 9 bases are shared with TRBD2. What was sequenced was PBMCs or T cells enriched from blood (not recorded which). This receptor was taken from a woman in her forties or fifties who had recovered from COVID-19. Here the CDR3 reads CASSQWFSGRGNEQFF. As DNA, the CDR3 is TGTGCCAGCAGCCAATGGTTTAGCGGGAGAGGGAATGAGCAGTTCTTC.